These T cell receptor beta chains were read from a single sample in a study of blood T cell repertoires in COVID-19. Produced via immunoSEQ multiplex PCR; TCRdb's table is partial and in-frame only. The sample shows about 240,000 clones, more than 75% of them seen only once. Sequenced input: peripheral blood. Every receptor here comes from a woman aged 65 to 85 with active or convalescent COVID-19. Both conserved end residues are part of each CDR3. Each record gives: V gene, J gene, clone size, D gene, CDR3 protein, CDR3 DNA. The D gene is left open where the match is weak. Size is stated for part of the rows, as once, few or many counts, or as a class when the clone is expanded.

>TRBV4-1|TRBJ2-7|NA|TRBD2
CASSQGRGARYEQYF
TGCGCCAGCAGCCAAGGGCGGGGGGCCCGCTACGAGCAGTACTTC
>TRBV19|TRBJ2-3|NA|TRBD2
CASSPRTSGNTDTQYF
TGTGCCAGTAGCCCCCGGACTAGCGGCAACACAGATACGCAGTATTTT
>TRBV4-3|TRBJ2-2|once|NA
CASSQDRVTGELFF
TGCGCCAGCAGCCAAGATCGGGTCACCGGGGAGCTGTTTTTT
>TRBV11-2|TRBJ1-6|NA|TRBD1
CASSLTGSGSPLHF
TGTGCCAGCAGCCTGACAGGGAGCGGTTCACCCCTCCACTTT
>TRBV6-1|TRBJ1-6|once|TRBD1
CASSETGYNSPLHF
TGTGCCAGCAGTGAGACAGGGTATAATTCACCCCTCCACTTT
>TRBV19|TRBJ1-6|NA|NA
CASSMQGRESPLHF
TGTGCCAGTAGTATGCAGGGCCGCGAATCACCCCTCCACTTT
>TRBV5-1|TRBJ2-3|few|NA
CASSLPLRTGTDTQYF
TGCGCCAGCAGCTTACCCCTTAGGACAGGCACAGATACGCAGTATTTT
>TRBV10-2|TRBJ1-2|once|TRBD1
CASSPPEGQGNYGYTF
TGCGCCAGCAGTCCGCCGGAGGGACAGGGGAACTATGGCTACACCTTC
>TRBV6-2/TRBV6-3|TRBJ1-5|NA|NA
CASSPTQGIYQPQHF
TGTGCCAGCAGCCCCACCCAGGGGATTTATCAGCCCCAGCATTTT
>TRBV19|TRBJ2-2|many|NA
CASSIARPGTGELFF
TGTGCCAGTAGTATCGCTCGTCCAGGGACCGGGGAGCTGTTTTTT
>TRBV6-5|TRBJ1-1|NA|TRBD1
CASKQQGVDEAFF
TGTGCCAGCAAACAACAGGGGGTTGATGAAGCTTTCTTT
>TRBV5-1|TRBJ1-5|NA|NA
CASSLGGGSNQPQHF
TGCGCCAGCAGCTTGGGGGGAGGGAGCAATCAGCCCCAGCATTTT
>TRBV9|TRBJ1-2|NA|TRBD1
CASSPSGQGLYGYTF
TGTGCCAGCAGCCCCTCAGGACAGGGCTTGTATGGCTACACCTTC
>TRBV15|TRBJ2-2|NA|TRBD2
CATSVHSGGASTGELFF
TGTGCCACCAGCGTTCATAGCGGGGGGGCCAGTACCGGGGAGCTGTTTTTT
>TRBV6-6|TRBJ1-2|NA|TRBD1
CASSFLDRVYGYTF
TGTGCCAGCAGTTTCCTAGACAGGGTCTATGGCTACACCTTC
>TRBV2|TRBJ1-5|NA|NA
CASSGSGRGNQPQHF
TGTGCCAGCAGTGGATCTGGGAGGGGCAATCAGCCCCAGCATTTT
>TRBV6-5|TRBJ1-2|NA|NA
CASNSPNYGYTF
TGTGCCAGCAACAGTCCTAACTATGGCTACACCTTC
>TRBV27|TRBJ1-1|NA|NA
CASSPVINTEAFF
TGTGCCAGCAGCCCCGTTATTAACACTGAAGCTTTCTTT
>TRBV19|TRBJ1-1|once|TRBD1
CASSSGTGEGLNTEAFF
TGTGCCAGTAGTTCCGGGACAGGCGAAGGTTTGAACACTGAAGCTTTCTTT
>TRBV9|TRBJ1-1|NA|NA
CASSARARNTEAFF
TGTGCCAGCAGCGCCAGGGCCAGGAACACTGAAGCTTTCTTT
>TRBV12-3/TRBV12-4|TRBJ1-5|NA|NA
CASSFGFQPQHF
TGTGCCAGCAGTTTCGGGTTCCAGCCCCAGCATTTT
>TRBV5-4|TRBJ2-5|NA|NA
CASRTQGWGETQYF
TGTGCCAGCAGGACACAGGGTTGGGGGGAGACCCAGTACTTC
>TRBV2|TRBJ1-4|NA|NA
CASRPENEKLFF
TGTGCCAGCAGGCCAGAAAATGAAAAACTGTTTTTT
>TRBV28|TRBJ2-1|NA|TRBD2
CASSFVGGGYNEQFF
TGTGCCAGCAGTTTTGTCGGCGGGGGGTACAATGAGCAGTTCTTC
>TRBV9|TRBJ2-7|NA|TRBD2
CASSLSLADYEQYF
TGTGCCAGCAGCCTTTCTCTAGCGGACTACGAGCAGTACTTC
>TRBV7-8|TRBJ1-5|few|NA
CASSPRPRGSNQPQHF
TGTGCCAGCAGCCCACGCCCCAGGGGTAGCAATCAGCCCCAGCATTTT
>TRBV18|TRBJ1-6|NA|NA
CASSSGHQYSPLHF
TGTGCCAGCTCATCCGGACACCAGTATTCACCCCTCCACTTT
>TRBV10-3|TRBJ2-1|NA|NA
CAISESSRGGRWNEQFF
TGTGCCATCAGTGAGTCGAGTAGGGGGGGCCGATGGAATGAGCAGTTCTTC
>TRBV5-1|TRBJ2-1|NA|NA
CASRSIGQGGYNEQFF
TGCGCCAGCAGGTCCATAGGGCAGGGCGGATACAATGAGCAGTTCTTC
>TRBV6-5|TRBJ2-7|once|NA
CASSKGQLREQYF
TGTGCCAGCAGTAAGGGACAACTTCGGGAGCAGTACTTC
>TRBV3-1/TRBV3-2|TRBJ2-1|NA|NA
CASSQRLVYNEQFF
TGTGCCAGCAGCCAACGACTAGTCTACAATGAGCAGTTCTTC
>TRBV29-1|TRBJ1-2|NA|NA
CSVGGGPPGLTF
TGCAGCGTTGGAGGAGGGCCACCCGGCCTCACCTTC
>TRBV9|TRBJ1-2|NA|NA
CASSVAPDSYNGYTF
TGTGCCAGCAGCGTAGCCCCGGACAGCTACAATGGCTACACCTTC
>TRBV7-9|TRBJ2-3|NA|NA
CASSLVKQIPDTQYF
TGTGCCAGCAGCTTAGTAAAACAGATACCAGATACGCAGTATTTT
>TRBV13|TRBJ1-3|NA|NA
CASSPRGSGNTIYF
TGTGCCAGCAGCCCCCGGGGCTCTGGAAACACCATATATTTT